The 29 T cell receptor beta chains in this list originate from one sample, sequenced in a study of blood T cell repertoires in COVID-19. Measured with immunoSEQ multiplex PCR; TCRdb has only the in-frame clones, and not every one. The sample shows about 350,000 clones, roughly 86% of them seen only once. What was sequenced was peripheral blood. These receptors originate from a woman in her sixties or seventies with COVID-19, enrolled during active disease.

The chain employs TRBV11-2 and TRBJ1-4; D possibly corresponds to TRBD1 (6 bases). Between the trimmed V and J ends, which lost 8 bases and 5 bases, there was a span of 15 bases. This CDR3 has 14 residues. CDR1 and CDR2 from the germline V gene are SGHAT and FQNNGV. For the CDR3, the DNA is TGTGCCAGCGGCCCGGACAGTCTAAATGAAAAACTGTTTTTT. This sequence encodes CASGPDSLNEKLFF.

The J gene is TRBJ1-5, the V gene TRBV18; D remains ambiguous. CDR1 and CDR2 (germline): KGHSH, LQKENI. This CDR3 comprises 15 residues. V was clipped by 3 bases and J by 1 base, with 10 bases between them. Here the CDR3 reads CASSPARESNQPQHF. In DNA form, the CDR3 reads TGTGCCAGCTCACCGGCGCGGGAAAGCAATCAGCCCCAGCATTTT.

V gene TRBV10-2 combines with J gene TRBJ2-3; 8 bases align to TRBD1. Trimming removed 6 bases from V and 4 bases from J; junction bases left unmatched: 6. CDR1 WSHSY and CDR2 SAAADI come from the germline V gene. The CDR3 consists of 14 residues. CDR3 amino acids: CASSTGGRPDTQYF. Here the CDR3 DNA reads TGCGCCAGCAGCACAGGGGGTAGACCAGATACGCAGTATTTT.

This chain links TRBV24-1 with TRBJ1-5, with D perhaps matching TRBD1 (5 bases). The V gene's germline CDR1 is KGHDR and CDR2 SFDVKD. This CDR3 has 15 residues. The V gene lost 6 bases and the J gene lost 0 bases, with 11 bases spanning the gap. The CDR3 region has the DNA TGTGCCACCAGTCCCGGGGGTCATAGCAATCAGCCCCAGCATTTT. It encodes CATSPGGHSNQPQHF.

This clone has just a few counts. CDR3 protein: CASSARQADTEAFF. The CDR3 DNA follows: TGTGCCAGCAGCGCCCGACAGGCCGACACTGAAGCTTTCTTT. The chain carries TRBV2 and TRBJ1-1; D perhaps matches TRBD1 (6 bases). This CDR3 has 14 amino acids. V lost 6 bases and J 3 bases, leaving 14 bases between the germline ends. Germline values: CDR1 SNHLY, CDR2 FYNNEI.

The chain links TRBV19 to TRBJ1-2; D possibly corresponds to TRBD1 (6 bases). This CDR3 has 14 amino acids. V gave up 3 bases and J gave up 4 bases, with 12 bases separating them. The germline V gene has CDR1 LNHDA and CDR2 SQIVND (reference sequence). The CDR3 bases are TGTGCCAGTAGTATCAGGGGCCCTTTCTATGGCTACACCTTC. The encoded protein is CASSIRGPFYGYTF.

The genes are TRBV7-9 and TRBJ1-6; no firm D call. Trimming cost V 0 bases and J 8 bases, with 5 bases left between them. Germline CDR1 SEHNR, CDR2 FQNEAQ (reference sequence). The CDR3 is 13 residues long. CDR3 nucleotide sequence: TGTGCCAGCAGCTTAGCGGCGGATTCACCCCTCCACTTT. It translates to CASSLAADSPLHF.

V usage is TRBV19 and J usage is TRBJ1-5; TRBD1 matches at 7 bases. Germline CDR1 reads LNHDA; CDR2 reads SQIVND (reference sequence). V dropped 7 bases and J dropped 3; count of bases not matched to a gene: 6. This CDR3 region has 14 residues. Written as DNA, the CDR3 is TGTGCCAGTAAGGAAGACAGGGTCAATCAGCCCCAGCATTTT. It translates to CASKEDRVNQPQHF. Together with reference TRBV19 and TRBJ1-5, the CDR3 gives the full variable domain: DGGITQSPKYLFRKEGQNVTLSCEQNLNHDAMYWYRQDPGQGLRLIYYSQIVNDFQKGDIAEGYSVSREKKESFPLTVTSAQKNPTAFYLCASKEDRVNQPQHFGDGTRLSIL.

The chain joins TRBV6-5 to TRBJ1-2; D may be TRBD1 (5 bases). The germline gives CDR1 MNHEY, CDR2 SVGAGI. Trimming took 6 bases from V and 7 from J, leaving 12 bases between them. The CDR3 has 12 amino acids. CDR3 region: CASRGGGAGYTF. In nucleotides, the CDR3 is TGTGCCAGCAGAGGAGGAGGGGCTGGCTACACCTTC.

The chain combines TRBV6-1 with TRBJ2-1, with D maybe TRBD1 (6 bases). The V end lost 3 bases, the J end lost 7 bases, and 10 bases lay between the germline ends. CDR1 is MNHNS and CDR2 is SASEGT in the germline V gene. The CDR3 spans 13 residues. Here the CDR3 reads CASSEGHRNEQFF. DNA of the CDR3: TGTGCCAGCAGTGAGGGACACCGGAATGAGCAGTTCTTC.

CDR3 in DNA: TGTGCCAGCAGCTGGAGGAGCCCTAGCGGGGGGGCTAGGGATACGCAGTATTTT. Protein: CASSWRSPSGGARDTQYF. The rearrangement uses TRBV11-2 and TRBJ2-3; 12 bases are a match to TRBD2. The CDR3 is 18 amino acids. Trimming cost V 4 bases and J 6 bases; bases outside gene matches: 14. CDR1 SGHAT and CDR2 FQNNGV come from the germline V gene.

This clone was observed a handful of times. The rearrangement joins TRBV11-2 to TRBJ1-1; 7 bases align to TRBD1. J lost 2 bases, V lost 5 bases, and 5 bases had no gene match. CDR3 length: 14 residues. Looked up from germline, CDR1 is SGHAT and CDR2 is FQNNGV. The CDR3 DNA reads TGTGCCAGCAGCCTACAGGGGTTCAACACTGAAGCTTTCTTT. This sequence encodes CASSLQGFNTEAFF.

The chain couples TRBV7-2 to TRBJ2-7; D is perhaps TRBD1 (5 bases). The CDR3 has 14 residues. The V end lost 0 bases, the J end lost 3 bases, and 9 bases lay between the germline ends. Germline-derived CDR1 and CDR2 are SGHTA and FQGNSA. The CDR3 protein is CASSLAPDNYEQYF. The DNA of the CDR3 is TGTGCCAGCAGCTTAGCCCCGGACAACTACGAGCAGTACTTC.

This chain joins TRBV6-5 and TRBJ1-5; D perhaps matches TRBD1 (6 bases). V shed 4 bases and J shed 4 bases, with 14 bases lying between them. Germline lookup yields CDR1 MNHEY and CDR2 SVGAGI. The CDR3 runs 15 residues. CDR3: CASSWEGHQNQPQHF. Here the CDR3 DNA reads TGTGCCAGCAGTTGGGAGGGACATCAGAATCAGCCCCAGCATTTT.

The genes are TRBV19 and TRBJ1-5; 11 bases match TRBD1. Germline loops: CDR1 LNHDA, CDR2 SQIVND (reference sequence). This CDR3 contains 18 residues. With V trimmed by 5 bases and J by 2 bases, 11 bases remained unmatched. The CDR3 sequence: CASSLRGQGAKGNQPQHF. In DNA, the CDR3 is TGTGCCAGTAGTTTGCGCGGACAGGGGGCTAAGGGCAATCAGCCCCAGCATTTT.

The rearrangement uses TRBV6-2 or TRBV6-3 and TRBJ2-7; D gene unclear. Germline assignment: CDR1 MNHEY and CDR2 SVGEGT. The V and J ends lost 3 bases and 4 bases respectively, with 13 bases between them. The CDR3 length is 14 residues. The CDR3 spells CASSYSGSGYEQYF. The DNA of the CDR3 is TGTGCCAGCAGTTATTCGGGTAGTGGGTACGAGCAGTACTTC.

CDR3: CASSQPWTGGSYNEQFF. CDR3 DNA sequence: TGCGCCAGCAGTCAGCCCTGGACAGGGGGATCCTACAATGAGCAGTTCTTC. The V gene is TRBV23-1, the J gene TRBJ2-1, with 10 nucleotides matching TRBD1. TRBV23-1 is an ORF, with its function uncertain. This CDR3 has 17 residues. V shed 3 bases and J 1 base; nucleotides not matched to a gene: 6.

The chain joins TRBV2 to TRBJ2-1; TRBD1 aligns across 9 bases. The CDR3 is 15 amino acids. Trimming cost V 5 bases and J 3 bases; bases outside gene matches: 5. Germline loops: CDR1 SNHLY, CDR2 FYNNEI. CDR3: CASSSPGQGYNEQFF. Here the CDR3 DNA reads TGTGCCAGCAGTTCCCCGGGACAGGGCTACAATGAGCAGTTCTTC.

The chain couples TRBV7-9 to TRBJ1-1; TRBD1 matches at 11 bases. The CDR3 spans 16 residues. The V gene end was trimmed by 1 base and the J gene end by 5 bases; junction bases not matched to a gene: 6. The germline V gene encodes CDR1 SEHNR and CDR2 FQNEAQ (reference sequence). Here the CDR3 reads CASSLGTGGSWTEAFF. Written as DNA, the CDR3 is TGTGCCAGCAGCTTAGGGACAGGGGGCAGTTGGACTGAAGCTTTCTTT. The entire variable domain, with the rest obtained from reference TRBV7-9 and TRBJ1-1, is as follows: DTGVSQNPRHKITKRGQNVTFRCDPISEHNRLYWYRQTLGQGPEFLTYFQNEAQLEKSRLLSDRFSAERPKGSFSTLEIQRTEQGDSAMYLCASSLGTGGSWTEAFFGQGTRLTVV.

The genes are TRBV18 and TRBJ1-1, with a possible D match to TRBD1 (5 bases). Germline V gives CDR1 KGHSH, CDR2 LQKENI. This CDR3 has 11 residues. The V and J ends lost 3 bases and 12 bases respectively, with 11 bases between them. This chain's CDR3 is CASSPGGETFF. CDR3 DNA sequence: TGTGCCAGCTCACCCGGGGGGGAGACTTTCTTT.

This chain uses TRBV29-1 with TRBJ1-5, with 8 positions matching TRBD1. The CDR3 runs 14 residues. V shed 7 bases and J 4 bases; nucleotides not matched to a gene: 9. Germline assignment: CDR1 SQVTM and CDR2 ANQGSEA. Here the CDR3 DNA reads TGCAGCGCTGGGGGGACAGGAGGTAATCAGCCCCAGCATTTT. Its translation is CSAGGTGGNQPQHF. Looking up the rest from reference TRBV29-1 and TRBJ1-5 gives the full variable domain: SAVISQKPSRDICQRGTSLTIQCQVDSQVTMMFWYRQQPGQSLTLIATANQGSEATYESGFVIDKFPISRPNLTFSTLTVSNMSPEDSSIYLCSAGGTGGNQPQHFGDGTRLSIL.

Only one count was recorded for this clone. The chain has TRBV30 and TRBJ1-2, with 7 bases lining up with TRBD1. Losses at the gene ends were 5 bases for V and 8 bases for J; bases not matched to a gene: 5. This CDR3 spans 11 amino acids. CDR1 GTSNPN and CDR2 SVGIG come from the germline V gene (reference sequence). The CDR3 loop reads CAWYRGKGYTF. CDR3 nucleotide sequence: TGTGCCTGGTACAGGGGTAAGGGCTACACCTTC.

The V call is TRBV24-1, the J call TRBJ2-1, with 7 bases matching TRBD1. CDR1 is KGHDR and CDR2 is SFDVKD in the germline V gene. J lost 0 bases, V lost 3 bases, and 1 base had no gene match. The CDR3 consists of 15 residues. In DNA form, the CDR3 reads TGTGCCACCAGTGATGACAGGGACTCCTACAATGAGCAGTTCTTC. It specifies CATSDDRDSYNEQFF.

The rearrangement joins TRBV4-2 to TRBJ1-2; D not certain. From germline, CDR1 is LGHNA and CDR2 YNFKEQ. Trimming shortened V by 0 bases and J by 0 bases, and 8 bases separated the two germline ends. The CDR3 consists of 15 residues. The CDR3 sequence is CASSQDPQTNYGYTF. The CDR3 DNA reads as TGTGCCAGCAGCCAAGACCCCCAAACTAACTATGGCTACACCTTC.

Here the CDR3 DNA reads TGTGCCAGCAGGGTTAGCGGGGCCAGCTCCTACAATGAGCAGTTCTTC. This encodes CASRVSGASSYNEQFF. The genes are TRBV7-8 and TRBJ2-1; 8 positions match TRBD2. With V trimmed by 6 bases and J by 0 bases, 7 bases remained unmatched. Germline V gives CDR1 SGHVS, CDR2 FQNEAQ. The CDR3 loop spans 16 amino acids. The whole variable domain, remainder taken from reference TRBV7-8 and TRBJ2-1, is GAGVSQSPRYKVAKRGQDVALRCDPISGHVSLFWYQQALGQGPEFLTYFQNEAQLDKSGLPSDRFFAERPEGSVSTLKIQRTQQEDSAVYLCASRVSGASSYNEQFFGPGTRLTVL.

This clone was seen a single time. The rearrangement uses TRBV5-1 and TRBJ1-2; D uncertain. The CDR3 runs to 11 residues. Per germline, CDR1 SGHRS and CDR2 YFSETQ. Trimming shortened V by 6 bases and J by 12 bases, and 15 bases separated the two germline ends. The CDR3: CASTGGQDHTF. CDR3 nucleotides: TGCGCCAGCACCGGAGGTCAGGACCACACCTTC.

This clone was seen more than once but under ten times. This chain uses TRBV27 with TRBJ1-5; D might be TRBD1 (6 bases). The V gene's germline CDR1 is MNHEY and CDR2 SMNVEV (reference sequence). V was cut by 3 bases and J by 1 base, with 13 bases left in between. The CDR3 length is 16 residues. In DNA form, the CDR3 reads TGTGCCAGCAGTTTTGTGGGGGCGTCGAGCAATCAGCCCCAGCATTTT. Amino acid sequence: CASSFVGASSNQPQHF.

This clone showed up just once. This rearrangement joins TRBV6-5 to TRBJ2-5; 10 bases match TRBD2. Trimming at V came to 5 bases and at J to 5 bases, leaving 5 bases not matched to a gene. This CDR3 spans 14 amino acids. Germline V gives CDR1 MNHEY, CDR2 SVGAGI. CDR3 in DNA: TGTGCCAGCAGTCGTAGCGGGGGGTGGGAGACCCAGTACTTC. Protein: CASSRSGGWETQYF.

The chain is built from TRBV6-2 or TRBV6-3 and TRBJ2-3; perhaps TRBD2 as D (6 bases). The CDR3 consists of 15 residues. Per the germline V gene, CDR1 is MNHEY and CDR2 is SVGEGT. V was trimmed by 6 bases and J by 2 bases, leaving 15 bases between them. The CDR3 is CASSIPGLLTDTQYF. CDR3 in DNA: TGTGCCAGCAGCATCCCGGGACTCCTCACAGATACGCAGTATTTT.